This T cell receptor beta chain comes out of a study of cytomegalovirus exposure and HLA in healthy donors. Study-level results: An analysis done earlier found most TCR beta V segments productive about 90% or about 30% of the time. Common viral pathogens seemed to be connected with several of the most significant clusters, according to a later analysis.

Donors were ostensibly healthy at sampling, although undocumented immune exposures were probable. With respect to this clone: Its antigen is currently unknown.

Primers: 60 Vbeta forward and 13 Jbeta reverse. The method was immunoSEQ multiplex PCR; TCRdb's version includes in-frame clones alone and lacks a portion of them. The sample includes 210,000 or so clones, 65% to 90% seen only once; the top ten take 1.3% to 1.5%. Looked up from germline, CDR1 is SEHNR and CDR2 is FQNEAQ (reference sequence). V dropped 6 bases and J dropped 7 bases, with 10 bases sitting between them. There are 12 residues in the CDR3. The chain combines TRBV7-9 with TRBJ1-5; the D gene is possibly TRBD1 (5 bases). Sequencing was done on a sample of PBMCs. The receptor was isolated from a girl aged 10 to 17 in good health and CMV-seronegative. Here the CDR3 reads CASSYQGQPQHF. The CDR3 bases are TGTGCCAGCAGTTATCAGGGACAGCCCCAGCATTTT.